Following are 2 T cell receptor beta chains from one sample sequenced in a study of identical twins. TCRdb reprocessed the 5' RACE reads with MiXCR, giving one entry per CDR3 protein. The table shows about 430,000 distinct CDR3 sequences, with around 18% occurring only once. Sequencing input: naive T cells sorted from blood. These receptor sequences come from a man between 50 and 59 years old in good health.

A word on this clonotype: Being one base from a much bigger clone, this may be a read error. Since the CDR3 does not end with the conserved phenylalanine or tryptophan, this likely comes from a read error. The rearrangement uses TRBV7-2 and TRBJ2-7, with TRBD2 matching 7 bases. The germline gives CDR1 SGHTA, CDR2 FQGNSA. The CDR3 runs 15 residues. Losses at the gene ends were 1 base for V and 4 bases for J; bases not matched to a gene: 7. The CDR3 coding sequence is TGTGCCAGCAGCTTAGGGGGCGGGAGTGGTTACGAGCAGTACTTG. It is translated as CASSLGGGSGYEQYL.

This chain uses TRBV28 with TRBJ2-7, with 9 bases lining up with TRBD1. The J segment lost 5 bases and the V segment lost 5 bases, leaving 13 bases of the junction unmatched. The CDR3 loop spans 16 amino acids. From germline, CDR1 is MDHEN and CDR2 SYDVKM. CDR3 region: CASSMLSGTGSNEQYF. For the CDR3, the DNA is TGTGCCAGCAGTATGCTTTCCGGGACAGGGTCCAACGAGCAGTACTTC.